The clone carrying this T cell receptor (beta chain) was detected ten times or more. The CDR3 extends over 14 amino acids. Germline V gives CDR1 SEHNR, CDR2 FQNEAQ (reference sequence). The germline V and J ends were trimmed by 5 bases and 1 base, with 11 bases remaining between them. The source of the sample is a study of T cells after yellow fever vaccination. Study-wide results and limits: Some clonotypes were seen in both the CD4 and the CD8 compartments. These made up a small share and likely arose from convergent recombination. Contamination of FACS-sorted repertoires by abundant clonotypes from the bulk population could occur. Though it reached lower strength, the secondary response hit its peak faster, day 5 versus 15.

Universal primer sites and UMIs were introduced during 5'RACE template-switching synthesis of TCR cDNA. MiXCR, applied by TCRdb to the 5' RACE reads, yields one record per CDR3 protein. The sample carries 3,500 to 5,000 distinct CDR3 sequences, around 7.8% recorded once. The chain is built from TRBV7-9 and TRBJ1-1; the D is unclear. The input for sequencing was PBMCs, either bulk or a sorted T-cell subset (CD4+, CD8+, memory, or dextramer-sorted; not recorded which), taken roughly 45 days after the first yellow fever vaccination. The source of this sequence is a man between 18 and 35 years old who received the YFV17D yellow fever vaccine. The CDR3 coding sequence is TGTGCCAGCAGCGCCCCAACATCGAACACTGAAGCTTTCTTT. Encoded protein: CASSAPTSNTEAFF.